The rows below give T cell receptor beta chains drawn from one sample of a study of shared clonotypes between healthy human individuals. Profiling relied on immunoSEQ multiplex PCR, and the TCRdb table lists in-frame clones only, not all of them. The data hold around 2,100,000 clones, with roughly 94% observed a single time. The specimen sequenced was naive CD8+ T cells sorted from blood. These receptors originate from a man aged 18 to 29 in good health. Each CDR3 is given with its conserved first and last residue. The D gene is left open where the match is weak. Rows give clone size only sometimes, using once, few, many, or a class for an expanded clone.

size: -
J: TRBJ2-3
D: -
V: TRBV4-1
DNA: TGCGCCAGCAGCCACCTCTCGGGGGATAGGACAGATACGCAGTATTTT
CDR3: CASSHLSGDRTDTQYF

size: -
J: TRBJ2-3
D: TRBD2
V: TRBV30
DNA: TGTGCCTGGAGTGGTGGTAGCGGGAACGCAGATACGCAGTATTTT
CDR3: CAWSGGSGNADTQYF

size: -
J: TRBJ1-2
D: -
V: TRBV19
DNA: TGTGCCAGTAGTATACAAGGGTCCTATGGCTACACCTTC
CDR3: CASSIQGSYGYTF

size: -
J: TRBJ2-1
D: TRBD2
V: TRBV5-1
DNA: TGCGCCAGCAGCTTGCTGGGGGCAATAGCGGGAGGGAGTGAGCAGTTCTTC
CDR3: CASSLLGAIAGGSEQFF

size: -
J: TRBJ1-5
D: TRBD1
V: TRBV19
DNA: TGTGCCACCGACCAAGGACAGGCAAATCAGCCCCAGCATTTT
CDR3: CATDQGQANQPQHF

size: -
J: TRBJ1-1
D: -
V: TRBV9
DNA: TGTGCCAGCAGCGTGTTTGGGGACAACACTGAAGCTTTCTTT
CDR3: CASSVFGDNTEAFF

size: -
J: TRBJ2-7
D: TRBD1
V: TRBV5-4
DNA: TGTGCCAGCAGCTTATTGGACAGGGGAATCGACGAGCAGTACTTC
CDR3: CASSLLDRGIDEQYF

size: -
J: TRBJ2-1
D: -
V: TRBV7-9
DNA: TGTGCCAGCAGCCCCGACAGGCAGAATGAGCAGTTCTTC
CDR3: CASSPDRQNEQFF

size: -
J: TRBJ2-1
D: -
V: TRBV5-4
DNA: TGTGCCAGCAGCTCAGGGGATAATGAGCAGTTCTTC
CDR3: CASSSGDNEQFF

size: -
J: TRBJ2-3
D: TRBD1
V: TRBV2
DNA: TGTGCCAGCAGGAAAGACAGGGGGCGCGAGGATACGCAGTATTTT
CDR3: CASRKDRGREDTQYF

size: once
J: TRBJ2-2
D: -
V: TRBV5-1
DNA: TGCGCCAGCAGCCTGGTCACGGGGACGGGCGGGGAGCTGTTTTTT
CDR3: CASSLVTGTGGELFF

size: -
J: TRBJ2-5
D: -
V: TRBV6-6
DNA: TGTGCCAGCAGTTACGAGGGGACTCAAGAGACCCAGTACTTC
CDR3: CASSYEGTQETQYF

size: -
J: TRBJ2-3
D: TRBD2
V: TRBV2
DNA: TGTGCCAGCAGTGAAGCGCCCCTAGCGGGAGCAGATACGCAGTATTTT
CDR3: CASSEAPLAGADTQYF